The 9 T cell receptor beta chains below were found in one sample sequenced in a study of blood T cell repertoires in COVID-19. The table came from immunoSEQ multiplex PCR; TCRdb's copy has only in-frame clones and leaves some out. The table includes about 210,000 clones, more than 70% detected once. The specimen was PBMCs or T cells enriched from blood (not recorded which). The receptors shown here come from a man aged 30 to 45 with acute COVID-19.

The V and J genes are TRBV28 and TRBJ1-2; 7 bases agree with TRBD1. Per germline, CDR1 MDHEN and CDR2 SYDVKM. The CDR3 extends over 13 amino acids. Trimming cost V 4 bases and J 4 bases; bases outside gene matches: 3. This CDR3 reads CASSSGDSYGYTF. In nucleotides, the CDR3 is TGTGCCAGCAGTTCGGGGGACAGCTATGGCTACACCTTC.

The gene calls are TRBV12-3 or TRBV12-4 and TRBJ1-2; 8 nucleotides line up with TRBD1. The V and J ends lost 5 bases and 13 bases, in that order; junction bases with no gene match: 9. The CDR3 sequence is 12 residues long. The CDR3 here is CASSPGTGPVTF. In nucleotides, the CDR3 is TGTGCCAGCAGTCCCGGGACAGGCCCTGTCACCTTC.

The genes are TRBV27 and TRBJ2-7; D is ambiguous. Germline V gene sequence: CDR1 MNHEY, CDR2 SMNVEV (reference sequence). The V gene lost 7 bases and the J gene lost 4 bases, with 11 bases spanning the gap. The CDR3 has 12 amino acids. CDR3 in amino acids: CASTKVSYEQYF. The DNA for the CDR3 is TGTGCCAGCACGAAAGTGAGTTACGAGCAGTACTTC.

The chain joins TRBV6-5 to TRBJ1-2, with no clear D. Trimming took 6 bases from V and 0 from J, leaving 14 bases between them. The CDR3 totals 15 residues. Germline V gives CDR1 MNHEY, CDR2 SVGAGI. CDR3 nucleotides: TGTGCCAGCAGCAAACCGGGGATCGCTAACTATGGCTACACCTTC. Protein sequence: CASSKPGIANYGYTF.

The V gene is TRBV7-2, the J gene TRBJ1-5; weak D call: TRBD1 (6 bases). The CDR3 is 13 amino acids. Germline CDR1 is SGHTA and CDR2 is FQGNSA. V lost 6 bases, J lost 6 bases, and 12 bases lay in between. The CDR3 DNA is TGTGCCAGCAGTCCCACAGGGATTCAGCCCCAGCATTTT. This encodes CASSPTGIQPQHF.

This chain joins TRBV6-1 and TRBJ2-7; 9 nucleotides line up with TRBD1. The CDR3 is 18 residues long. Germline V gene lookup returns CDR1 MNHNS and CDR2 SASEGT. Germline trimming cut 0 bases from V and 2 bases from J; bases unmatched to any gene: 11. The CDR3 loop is CASSEATYLGQGPYEQYF. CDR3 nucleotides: TGTGCCAGCAGTGAAGCCACCTATCTTGGACAGGGGCCCTACGAGCAGTACTTC.

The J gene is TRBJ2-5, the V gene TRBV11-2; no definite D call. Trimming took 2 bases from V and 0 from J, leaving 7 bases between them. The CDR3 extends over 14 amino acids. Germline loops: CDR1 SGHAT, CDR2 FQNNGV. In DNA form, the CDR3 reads TGTGCCAGCAGCTTACGTCCGTACCAAGAGACCCAGTACTTC. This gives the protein CASSLRPYQETQYF.

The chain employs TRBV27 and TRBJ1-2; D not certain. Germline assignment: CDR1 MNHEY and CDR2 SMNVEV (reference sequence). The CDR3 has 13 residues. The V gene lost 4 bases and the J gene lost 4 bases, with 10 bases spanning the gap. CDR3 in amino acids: CASSCPRCYGYTF. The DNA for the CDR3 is TGTGCCAGCAGTTGTCCCAGGTGCTATGGCTACACCTTC.

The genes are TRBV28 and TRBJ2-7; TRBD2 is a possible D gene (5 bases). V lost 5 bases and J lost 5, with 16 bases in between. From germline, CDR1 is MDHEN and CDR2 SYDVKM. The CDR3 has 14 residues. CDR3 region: CASSGFGKLDEQYF. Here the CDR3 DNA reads TGTGCCAGCAGTGGTTTTGGAAAACTAGACGAGCAGTACTTC.